This entry is about one T cell receptor (beta chain). Its matching antigen is unknown. Donors consisted of healthy bone marrow donors. These data come from a study of cytomegalovirus exposure and HLA in healthy donors. V lost 4 bases and J lost 5, with 11 bases in between. The germline gives CDR1 MNHEY, CDR2 SMNVEV (reference sequence). The CDR3 loop spans 13 amino acids. Findings and caveats of the study: Researchers reported in a later analysis that common viral pathogens appeared linked to several top clusters.

60 Vbeta and 13 Jbeta primers were used in PCR. Only in-frame clones appear in the TCRdb table, and some are missing; sequencing was by immunoSEQ multiplex PCR. The table includes approximately 130,000 clones, approximately 82% detected once. The rearrangement joins TRBV27 to TRBJ2-5; D may be TRBD2 (5 bases). The TCR sequence derives from a man aged 40-50 years in good health and CMV-seronegative. Sequences were obtained from PBMCs. The DNA for the CDR3 is TGTGCCAGCAGTTCGAGCGGTAGGGAGACCCAGTACTTC. Its translation is CASSSSGRETQYF.